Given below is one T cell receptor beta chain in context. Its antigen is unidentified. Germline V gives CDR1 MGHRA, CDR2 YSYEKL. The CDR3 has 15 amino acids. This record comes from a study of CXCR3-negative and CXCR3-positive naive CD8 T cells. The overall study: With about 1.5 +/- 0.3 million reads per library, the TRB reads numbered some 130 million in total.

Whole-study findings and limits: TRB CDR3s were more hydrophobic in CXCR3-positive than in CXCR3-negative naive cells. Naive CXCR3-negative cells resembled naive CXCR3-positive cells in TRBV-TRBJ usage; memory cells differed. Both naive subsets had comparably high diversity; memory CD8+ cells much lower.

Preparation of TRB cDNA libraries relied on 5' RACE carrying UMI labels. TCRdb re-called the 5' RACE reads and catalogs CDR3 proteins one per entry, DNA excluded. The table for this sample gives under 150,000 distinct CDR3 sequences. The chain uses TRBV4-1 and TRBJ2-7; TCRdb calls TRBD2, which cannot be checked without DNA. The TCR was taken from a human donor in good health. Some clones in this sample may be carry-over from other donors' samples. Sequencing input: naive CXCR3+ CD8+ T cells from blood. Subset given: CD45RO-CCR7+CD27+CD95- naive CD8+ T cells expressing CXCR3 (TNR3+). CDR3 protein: CASSQEGGKTYEQYF.